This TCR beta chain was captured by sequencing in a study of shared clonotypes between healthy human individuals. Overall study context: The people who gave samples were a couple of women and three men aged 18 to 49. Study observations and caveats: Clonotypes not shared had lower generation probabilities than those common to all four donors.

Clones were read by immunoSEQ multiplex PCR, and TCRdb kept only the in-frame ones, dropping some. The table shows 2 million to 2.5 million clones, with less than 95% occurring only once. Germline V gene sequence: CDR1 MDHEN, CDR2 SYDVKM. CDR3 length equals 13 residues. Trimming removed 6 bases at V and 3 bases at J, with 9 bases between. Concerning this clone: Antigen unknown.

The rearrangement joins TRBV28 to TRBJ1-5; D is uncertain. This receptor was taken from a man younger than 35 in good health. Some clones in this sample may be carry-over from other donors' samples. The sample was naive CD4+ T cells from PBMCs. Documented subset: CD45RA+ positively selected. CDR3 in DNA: TGTGCCAGCAGCAACAGCCTCAATCAGCCCCAGCATTTT. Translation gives CASSNSLNQPQHF.